Presented here are 24 T cell receptor beta chains from one specimen sequenced in a study of tissue T cells after allogeneic stem cell transplantation (dated by TCRdb to 2021 to 2024). The time point label here, explained by the study, means: human tissue collected at research (rapid) autopsy. Library preparation was by the immunoSEQ multiplex PCR assay. The table comes from immuneACCESS by way of TCRdb, which keeps in-frame sequences with V and J called. Part of the clones is missing from these tables; in studies checked, under half for an unresolved V gene and the rest for unknown reasons. A total of around 2,200 clones appear in this sample, under 80% of them only once. The ten top clones hold around 6.5% of the sample. Specimen: ileal tissue, collected at autopsy. The receptors were sampled from a male patient between 40 and 69 years old with steroid-refractory graft-versus-host disease after an allogeneic stem cell transplant. Following transplantation, part of the T cell population may be supplied by the graft donor rather than the patient.

This chain uses TRBV9 with TRBJ1-5, with no clear D. Trimming removed 0 bases from V and 2 bases from J, with 9 bases in between. CDR1 SGDLS and CDR2 YYNGEE come from the germline V gene. The CDR3 consists of 15 residues. The chain's CDR3 is CASSVGGYGNQPQHF. CDR3 coding DNA: TGTGCCAGCAGCGTAGGAGGGTATGGCAATCAGCCCCAGCATTTT.

The chain employs TRBV2 and TRBJ2-7, with D tentatively TRBD2 (5 bases). The V and J ends lost 1 base and 2 bases respectively, with 12 bases between them. The germline gives CDR1 SNHLY, CDR2 FYNNEI. The CDR3 is 15 amino acids. The CDR3 DNA follows: TGTGCCAGCAGTGAAGACCCCAACGGGGCCTACGAGCAGTACTTC. Translation: CASSEDPNGAYEQYF.

The V and J genes are TRBV7-2 and TRBJ1-1; D is undetermined. V shed 1 base and J shed 1 base, with 13 bases lying between them. Germline V lookup: CDR1 SGHTA, CDR2 FQGNSA. This CDR3 contains 16 residues. In DNA, the CDR3 is TGTGCCAGCAGCTTAGGCCTTTGGACGCAGAACACTGAAGCTTTCTTT. Translated, it gives CASSLGLWTQNTEAFF.

The rearrangement joins TRBV21-1 to TRBJ2-2; the table's D call, TRBD1, was not checked against the DNA. TRBV21-1 is deemed a pseudogene. CDR3 length: 16 amino acids. CDR3 bases: TGTGCCAGCCGGGGACCGACAGGGACCCGTGCCTGGGAGCTGTTTTTT. Protein product: CASRGPTGTRAWELFF.

Concerning this clone itself: Other DNA sequences in the sample encode the same CDR3. The V call is TRBV19, the J call TRBJ2-5, with 10 bases aligning to TRBD1. Per the germline V gene, CDR1 is LNHDA and CDR2 is SQIVND (reference sequence). V trimming: 5 bases; J trimming: 0 bases; junction bases outside the gene matches: 6. The CDR3 totals 16 residues. The CDR3 coding sequence is TGTGCCAGTAGTTCTGGGACAGGGGTGTACCAAGAGACCCAGTACTTC. Translated, it gives CASSSGTGVYQETQYF.

The chain joins TRBV9 to TRBJ2-1; TRBD2 matches 12 bases. Germline V gives CDR1 SGDLS, CDR2 YYNGEE. The CDR3 is made up of 16 amino acids. V shed 2 bases and J 9 bases; nucleotides not matched to a gene: 9. The CDR3 nucleotides read TGTGCCAGCAGCGTCGAACTAGCGGGGGGACTTGGTGAGCAGTTCTTC. Its translation is CASSVELAGGLGEQFF.

The CDR3 DNA reads as TGTGCCAGCAGTTTTGTGACAGGGCGCACTGAAGCTTTCTTT. Translating it yields CASSFVTGRTEAFF. The chain couples TRBV27 to TRBJ1-1, with 7 bases aligning to TRBD1. V shed 3 bases and J 4 bases; nucleotides not matched to a gene: 5. Looked up from germline, CDR1 is MNHEY and CDR2 is SMNVEV (reference sequence). This CDR3 is 14 amino acids long.

The chain employs TRBV5-5 and TRBJ2-7; possible D gene TRBD2, 5 bases. Germline CDR1 SGHKS, CDR2 YYEKEE (reference sequence). V gave up 3 bases and J gave up 4 bases, with 5 bases separating them. This CDR3 region has 11 residues. In DNA, the CDR3 is TGTGCCAGCAGCTGGGAGTACGAGCAGTACTTC. Encoded protein: CASSWEYEQYF.

The gene calls are TRBV12-3 or TRBV12-4 and TRBJ1-2, with 7 bases matching TRBD1. The ends lost 7 bases at V and 8 bases at J; junction bases unmatched: 10. The length of the CDR3 is 13 residues. The CDR3 sequence is CASTTRQGSGYTF. DNA of the CDR3: TGTGCCAGCACTACTCGACAGGGCTCGGGCTACACCTTC.

The chain joins TRBV5-1 to TRBJ2-7; 10 positions match TRBD1. V gave up 4 bases and J gave up 3 bases; unmatched junction bases: 4. CDR1 and CDR2 (germline): SGHRS, YFSETQ. The CDR3 spans 14 residues. The CDR3 nucleotides are TGCGCCAGCAGCGTAGGACAGGGGGGCTACGAGCAGTACTTC. This translates into CASSVGQGGYEQYF.

This chain links TRBV5-4 with TRBJ2-2; D possibly matches TRBD1 or TRBD2 (6 bases each). V dropped 3 bases and J dropped 4 bases, with 13 bases sitting between them. The CDR3 totals 15 residues. Germline CDR1 is SGHNT and CDR2 is YYREEE (reference sequence). CDR3 in amino acids: CASSSGGHVTGELFF. The CDR3, as DNA: TGTGCCAGCAGCTCCGGGGGACACGTCACCGGGGAGCTGTTTTTT.

This rearrangement joins TRBV10-2 to TRBJ2-5, with 8 positions matching TRBD2. CDR1 is WSHSY and CDR2 is SAAADI in the germline V gene. The length of the CDR3 is 14 residues. The V segment lost 10 bases and the J segment 2 bases; nucleotides outside the gene matches: 9. The CDR3 DNA is TGCGCCACCCGGGGGGGGTCCGCTCAAGAGACCCAGTACTTC. It yields the protein CATRGGSAQETQYF.

This rearrangement joins TRBV27 to TRBJ2-7, with 9 bases aligning to TRBD1. The V segment lost 0 bases and the J segment 0 bases; nucleotides outside the gene matches: 9. The CDR3 has 18 amino acids. The V gene's germline CDR1 is MNHEY and CDR2 SMNVEV (reference sequence). The DNA of the CDR3 is TGTGCCAGCAGTTTATCATCCAACAGGGGGCCAAACTCCTACGAGCAGTACTTC. It codes for CASSLSSNRGPNSYEQYF.

This chain joins TRBV28 and TRBJ1-6, with 9 nucleotides matching TRBD1. Germline V CDR1 and CDR2: MDHEN, SYDVKM. This CDR3 is built from 17 residues. The V segment lost 4 bases and the J segment 3 bases; nucleotides outside the gene matches: 7. CDR3 sequence: CASSSGQGYRYNSPLHF. The CDR3 bases are TGTGCCAGCAGTTCTGGACAGGGGTATCGCTATAATTCACCCCTCCACTTT.

This clone was observed a handful of times. The genes are TRBV6-2 or TRBV6-3 and TRBJ2-2; 10 bases match TRBD1. The germline gives CDR1 MNHEY, CDR2 SVGEGT. J was trimmed by 3 bases and V by 3 bases; bases with no gene match: 7. This CDR3 spans 17 amino acids. The CDR3 reads CASSYLRDRGYTGELFF. DNA for the CDR3: TGTGCCAGCAGTTATCTCCGGGACAGGGGTTACACCGGGGAGCTGTTTTTT.

The genes are TRBV5-1 and TRBJ1-4; 12 bases match TRBD1. Germline assignment: CDR1 SGHRS and CDR2 YFSETQ. This CDR3 region has 16 residues. J was trimmed by 7 bases and V by 3 bases; bases with no gene match: 7. The CDR3 DNA sequence: TGCGCCAGCAGCTGGGGGACAGGGGGCGTTTCTGAAAAACTGTTTTTT. Translating gives CASSWGTGGVSEKLFF.

This chain links TRBV4-3 with TRBJ1-1; no clear D. Germline-derived CDR1 and CDR2 are LGHNA and YSLEER. With 0 bases removed from V and 1 base from J, the gap between germline ends came to 6 bases. This CDR3 has 14 amino acids. Written as DNA, the CDR3 is TGCGCCAGCAGCCAAGATAGAGGGAACACTGAAGCTTTCTTT. As protein: CASSQDRGNTEAFF.

V and J are TRBV7-2 and TRBJ1-4, with a tentative D call TRBD1 (5 bases). Trimming took off 5 bases at V and 2 bases at J, with 21 bases between the two ends. This CDR3 is 18 amino acids long. Looked up from germline, CDR1 is SGHTA and CDR2 is FQGNSA. CDR3 protein: CASSPRGGGGSTNEKLFF. As DNA, the CDR3 is TGTGCCAGCAGCCCCCGGGGGGGTGGAGGGTCGACTAATGAAAAACTGTTTTTT.

V and J are TRBV5-1 and TRBJ2-5, with unresolved D. Germline values: CDR1 SGHRS, CDR2 YFSETQ. The CDR3 spans 11 residues. Trimming removed 2 bases from V and 1 base from J, with 0 bases in between. CDR3 sequence: CASSFQETQYF. The DNA of the CDR3 is TGCGCCAGCAGCTTCCAAGAGACCCAGTACTTC.

There are a few counts of this clone. The gene calls are TRBV29-1 and TRBJ2-1, with 7 bases aligning to TRBD1. V shed 5 bases and J 4 bases; nucleotides not matched to a gene: 5. The CDR3 sequence is 13 residues long. Germline lookup yields CDR1 SQVTM and CDR2 ANQGSEA. CDR3 sequence (DNA): TGCAGCGTTTCCGGGACAGAGTACAATGAGCAGTTCTTC. This sequence encodes CSVSGTEYNEQFF.

The V and J genes are TRBV5-1 and TRBJ1-6; the D gene is possibly TRBD1 (6 bases). This CDR3 has 15 residues. Germline V gene sequence: CDR1 SGHRS, CDR2 YFSETQ. The V and J ends lost 0 bases and 5 bases respectively, with 9 bases between them. The CDR3 DNA follows: TGCGCCAGCAGCTTGGAGGGACAAAATAATTCACCCCTCCACTTT. It translates to CASSLEGQNNSPLHF.

The table lists this clone with a few counts. The chain has TRBV7-8 and TRBJ2-2; tentatively, D is TRBD2 (5 bases). The CDR3 has 15 amino acids. Germline CDR1 and CDR2: SGHVS and FQNEAQ. With 4 bases removed from V and 2 bases from J, the gap between germline ends came to 11 bases. The CDR3 nucleotides read TGTGCCAGCAGCTACGCCGGAGGAAACACCGGGGAGCTGTTTTTT. Its translation is CASSYAGGNTGELFF.

The chain joins TRBV6-2 or TRBV6-3 to TRBJ1-5, with TRBD1 matching over 8 bases. The germline V gene encodes CDR1 MNHEY and CDR2 SVGEGT. V shed 7 bases and J 3 bases; nucleotides not matched to a gene: 8. This CDR3 has 15 amino acids. The CDR3, as DNA: TGTGCCAGCAACCCGGACAGGGCAGTCAATCAGCCCCAGCATTTT. This translates into CASNPDRAVNQPQHF.

The chain couples TRBV27 to TRBJ1-1; maybe TRBD1 (5 bases). CDR1 is MNHEY and CDR2 is SMNVEV in the germline V gene (reference sequence). There are 15 residues in the CDR3. As DNA, the CDR3 is TGTGCTACAACGCGGAGGATCGGGGCAAACACTGAAGCTTTCTTT. Translation: CATTRRIGANTEAFF.